This T cell receptor (beta chain) was captured in a study of blood T cell repertoires in COVID-19. Study in general: PBMCs, B-cell-depleted T cells, or T cells provided the cDNA or gDNA that made up the material.

In the source study's methods: By means of reference gene primer amplification, nucleated cell counts were estimated. Using immunoSEQ multiplex PCR, the repertoire was profiled, and TCRdb retains in-frame clones only, with some absent. Clonal size and the V and J genes are those of that table, whereas D and trimming came from the DNA. The data contain approximately 140,000 clones, about 85% of them singletons. Per germline, CDR1 SGHTA and CDR2 FQGNSA. The CDR3 extends over 17 amino acids. Between the trimmed V and J ends, which lost 5 bases and 1 base, there was a span of 15 bases. This sequence was found in a human donor in a cohort sampled during active COVID-19. Specimen: peripheral blood. The V and J genes are TRBV7-2 and TRBJ1-6; possibly TRBD1 for D (5 bases). In DNA form, the CDR3 reads TGTGCCAGCAGCCCTGGGAGGGGTCGTTCCTATAATTCACCCCTCCACTTT. It encodes CASSPGRGRSYNSPLHF.